Listed below are T cell receptor beta chains from one sample, sequenced in a study of blood T cell repertoires in COVID-19. Repertoires were generated with immunoSEQ multiplex PCR, while TCRdb's copy carries only in-frame clones and drops some. The data show around 100,000 clones, with just under 80% seen just once and approximately 30% held by the top ten. Sequenced sample: peripheral blood. The receptor source for this set is a man aged 70-80 years with active or convalescent COVID-19. The CDR3 runs from the conserved cysteine through the conserved F or W. Each record gives: J gene, D gene, clone size, V gene, CDR3 DNA, CDR3 protein. D genes are given only for firm matches. Rows give clone size only sometimes, using once, few, many, or a class for an expanded clone.

j_call: TRBJ1-1; d_call: .; clone_size: .; v_call: TRBV28; cdr3_nt: TGTGCCGGATTGACTGCACCAAACACTGAAGCTTTCTTT; cdr3_aa: CAGLTAPNTEAFF
j_call: TRBJ2-2; d_call: TRBD1; clone_size: .; v_call: TRBV5-4; cdr3_nt: TGTGCCAGCAGCTTCCCGGGACAGGGGGTCACGAACACCGGGGAGCTGTTTTTT; cdr3_aa: CASSFPGQGVTNTGELFF
j_call: TRBJ2-4; d_call: .; clone_size: .; v_call: TRBV4-1; cdr3_nt: TGCGCCAGCAGCCAAGATGCAGTAGCCAAAAACATTCAGTACTTC; cdr3_aa: CASSQDAVAKNIQYF
j_call: TRBJ2-2; d_call: TRBD2; clone_size: .; v_call: TRBV12-5; cdr3_nt: TGTGCTAGTGGTTTGGTCGAGGTAGCGGGGGAGATCGGGGAGCTGTTTTTT; cdr3_aa: CASGLVEVAGEIGELFF
j_call: TRBJ2-3; d_call: TRBD1; clone_size: .; v_call: TRBV7-2; cdr3_nt: TGTGCCAGCAGCTTCCTAGGGACAGGGGGCACAGATACGCAGTATTTT; cdr3_aa: CASSFLGTGGTDTQYF
j_call: TRBJ2-2; d_call: TRBD2; clone_size: .; v_call: TRBV4-1; cdr3_nt: TGCGCCAGCAGCCTACCGACTAGCGGGAGGGCGTCGAGGACCGGGGAGCTGTTTTTT; cdr3_aa: CASSLPTSGRASRTGELFF
j_call: TRBJ1-2; d_call: .; clone_size: .; v_call: TRBV3-1/TRBV3-2; cdr3_nt: TGTGCCAGCAGCCAGCCCGGGGGCTACACCTTC; cdr3_aa: CASSQPGGYTF
j_call: TRBJ1-1; d_call: .; clone_size: .; v_call: TRBV7-9; cdr3_nt: TGTGCCAGCAGCTTAGTCGGCAGGGTAATCGCTGAAGCTTTCTTT; cdr3_aa: CASSLVGRVIAEAFF
j_call: TRBJ2-7; d_call: TRBD1; clone_size: .; v_call: TRBV6-5; cdr3_nt: TGTGCCAGCGGGGACAGATTGGAGTTGGAGCAGTACTTC; cdr3_aa: CASGDRLELEQYF
j_call: TRBJ2-1; d_call: TRBD2; clone_size: .; v_call: TRBV4-1; cdr3_nt: TGCGCCAGCAGCCAAGTGGGGCTAGCGGGGACGAGCTCCTACAATGAGCAGTTCTTC; cdr3_aa: CASSQVGLAGTSSYNEQFF
j_call: TRBJ1-1; d_call: .; clone_size: .; v_call: TRBV6-6; cdr3_nt: TGTGCCAGCAGTTACTCCGCGGGGGGCTCTGAAGCTTTCTTT; cdr3_aa: CASSYSAGGSEAFF
j_call: TRBJ2-7; d_call: TRBD1; clone_size: medium-sized; v_call: TRBV15; cdr3_nt: TGTGCCACCAGTAGGACAGGGAGCTACGAGCAGTACTTC; cdr3_aa: CATSRTGSYEQYF
j_call: TRBJ2-7; d_call: TRBD1; clone_size: .; v_call: TRBV6-2/TRBV6-3; cdr3_nt: TGTGCCAGCAGTTACCGGGACAGATACTACGAGCAGTACTTC; cdr3_aa: CASSYRDRYYEQYF
j_call: TRBJ2-1; d_call: TRBD2; clone_size: .; v_call: TRBV11-3; cdr3_nt: TGTGCCAGCAGCACGGGACTAGCGGGATCCGAACGCAATGAGCAGTTCTTC; cdr3_aa: CASSTGLAGSERNEQFF
j_call: TRBJ2-1; d_call: TRBD1; clone_size: .; v_call: TRBV6-6; cdr3_nt: TGTGCCAGCAGTCCGGGACAGGGAGCGGACAATGAGCAGTTCTTC; cdr3_aa: CASSPGQGADNEQFF
j_call: TRBJ1-2; d_call: .; clone_size: .; v_call: TRBV28; cdr3_nt: TGTGCCAGCAGTTTAGGGGCCCAAATTAACTATGGCTACACCTTC; cdr3_aa: CASSLGAQINYGYTF
j_call: TRBJ1-1; d_call: .; clone_size: .; v_call: TRBV28; cdr3_nt: TGTGCCAGCAGGCTGGGAGCTCGGGGCACTGAAGCTTTCTTT; cdr3_aa: CASRLGARGTEAFF
j_call: TRBJ1-2; d_call: TRBD1; clone_size: .; v_call: TRBV28; cdr3_nt: TGTGCCAGCAGTTTTATCGCATGGGACAGGGGAAACTATGGCTACACCTTC; cdr3_aa: CASSFIAWDRGNYGYTF
j_call: TRBJ1-2; d_call: .; clone_size: .; v_call: TRBV30; cdr3_nt: TGTGCCTGGAGTGTACGGGGGACCTATGGCTACACCTTC; cdr3_aa: CAWSVRGTYGYTF
j_call: TRBJ2-7; d_call: .; clone_size: .; v_call: TRBV7-8; cdr3_nt: TGTGCCAGCAGCACCCGGCGAGCCCTGGGGGGCGAGCAGTACTTC; cdr3_aa: CASSTRRALGGEQYF
j_call: TRBJ2-1; d_call: TRBD2; clone_size: .; v_call: TRBV7-2; cdr3_nt: TGTGCCAGCAGCTTAGGGGGACTAGCGGGAGTTAATGAGCAGTTCTTC; cdr3_aa: CASSLGGLAGVNEQFF
j_call: TRBJ2-5; d_call: TRBD2; clone_size: .; v_call: TRBV11-2; cdr3_nt: TGTGCCAGCAGCTTAGTGTCTAGCGGGCCAAAATGGAAAGAGACCCAGTACTTC; cdr3_aa: CASSLVSSGPKWKETQYF
j_call: TRBJ2-2; d_call: .; clone_size: few; v_call: TRBV11-2; cdr3_nt: TGTGCCAGCAGCTTAGGCCCAGCGAACACCGGGGAGCTGTTTTTT; cdr3_aa: CASSLGPANTGELFF
j_call: TRBJ2-2; d_call: TRBD2; clone_size: many; v_call: TRBV4-3; cdr3_nt: TGCGCCAGCAGCCAAGGATGGTCGGGCGGGAGATGGACCGGGGAGCTGTTTTTT; cdr3_aa: CASSQGWSGGRWTGELFF
j_call: TRBJ1-2; d_call: .; clone_size: .; v_call: TRBV30; cdr3_nt: TGTGCCGCTTCGGGGGTAGGTGGCTACACCTTC; cdr3_aa: CAASGVGGYTF
j_call: TRBJ1-5; d_call: .; clone_size: .; v_call: TRBV6-1; cdr3_nt: TGTGCCAGCAGTGAAGCGCGCTCACCTAATCAGCCCCAGCATTTT; cdr3_aa: CASSEARSPNQPQHF
j_call: TRBJ1-2; d_call: TRBD1; clone_size: .; v_call: TRBV5-6; cdr3_nt: TGTGCCAGCAGCACCATTGGGACAGGGCACTATGGCTACACCTTC; cdr3_aa: CASSTIGTGHYGYTF
j_call: TRBJ2-7; d_call: TRBD2; clone_size: .; v_call: TRBV5-1; cdr3_nt: TGCGCCAGCAGCTTGGGCGGGGGAGCGGCATACCCCTACGAGCAGTACTTC; cdr3_aa: CASSLGGGAAYPYEQYF
j_call: TRBJ2-3; d_call: TRBD2; clone_size: .; v_call: TRBV7-2; cdr3_nt: TGTGCCAGCAGCTTCCGACTAGCCCCTCCGGGGGATACGCAGTATTTT; cdr3_aa: CASSFRLAPPGDTQYF
j_call: TRBJ2-2; d_call: TRBD2; clone_size: .; v_call: TRBV6-5; cdr3_nt: TGTGCCAGCAGCCCGGGACTAGCGATCGGGGAGCTGTTTTTT; cdr3_aa: CASSPGLAIGELFF
j_call: TRBJ1-2; d_call: TRBD1; clone_size: .; v_call: TRBV18; cdr3_nt: TGTGCCAGCTCTCCCCGGCAGGGGGAACATGGCTACACCTTC; cdr3_aa: CASSPRQGEHGYTF
j_call: TRBJ1-1; d_call: TRBD1; clone_size: .; v_call: TRBV11-1; cdr3_nt: TGTGCCAGCAGCCCCCTGGGGACAGGGGGCGAAGCTTTCTTT; cdr3_aa: CASSPLGTGGEAFF
j_call: TRBJ2-7; d_call: TRBD1; clone_size: once; v_call: TRBV5-4; cdr3_nt: TGTGCCAGCAGCCGAGCTTCGGGACAGGGGTCCTACGAGCAGTACTTC; cdr3_aa: CASSRASGQGSYEQYF
j_call: TRBJ1-4; d_call: TRBD1; clone_size: .; v_call: TRBV19; cdr3_nt: TGTGCCAGTAGTATACCGGGACAGATCGATGAAAAACTGTTTTTT; cdr3_aa: CASSIPGQIDEKLFF
j_call: TRBJ1-4; d_call: .; clone_size: .; v_call: TRBV28; cdr3_nt: TGTGCCAGCAGTTTGCAGTTACCTCTTGAAAAACTGTTTTTT; cdr3_aa: CASSLQLPLEKLFF
j_call: TRBJ1-5; d_call: TRBD1; clone_size: .; v_call: TRBV5-5; cdr3_nt: TGTGCCAGCAGCTTCGGACAGGGTTCATGGCCCCAGCATTTT; cdr3_aa: CASSFGQGSWPQHF
j_call: TRBJ2-5; d_call: TRBD2; clone_size: .; v_call: TRBV4-3; cdr3_nt: TGCGCCAGCAGCCAGAGCCTAGCGGGAGCAAAGACCCAGTACTTC; cdr3_aa: CASSQSLAGAKTQYF
j_call: TRBJ1-1; d_call: TRBD1; clone_size: once; v_call: TRBV18; cdr3_nt: TGTGCCAGCTCACCAATACCGGGACAGACGAACACTGAAGCTTTCTTT; cdr3_aa: CASSPIPGQTNTEAFF
j_call: TRBJ1-6; d_call: .; clone_size: .; v_call: TRBV6-1; cdr3_nt: TGTGCCAGCAGTGAGGGACTGGGTAATTCACCCCTCCACTTT; cdr3_aa: CASSEGLGNSPLHF
j_call: TRBJ1-3; d_call: .; clone_size: .; v_call: TRBV24-1; cdr3_nt: TGTGCCACCAGTGATCCAGGGGTCCTCTCTGGAAACACCATATATTTT; cdr3_aa: CATSDPGVLSGNTIYF
j_call: TRBJ2-3; d_call: .; clone_size: .; v_call: TRBV12-3/TRBV12-4; cdr3_nt: TGTGCCAGCAGCCTCGATACGCAGTATTTT; cdr3_aa: CASSLDTQYF
j_call: TRBJ1-1; d_call: TRBD1; clone_size: few; v_call: TRBV2; cdr3_nt: TGTGCCAGCAGCGGTACAGGGGGCGGTGGTCTGGGGGCTTTCTTT; cdr3_aa: CASSGTGGGGLGAFF
j_call: TRBJ2-7; d_call: TRBD1; clone_size: .; v_call: TRBV7-8; cdr3_nt: TGTGCCAGCAGCCACCCGGGACAGGGGCCCTACGAGCAGTACTTC; cdr3_aa: CASSHPGQGPYEQYF
j_call: TRBJ2-2; d_call: .; clone_size: .; v_call: TRBV24-1; cdr3_nt: TGTGCCACCAGTGATTTGCGCGGTAGGTCAACGAACACCGGGGAGCTGTTTTTT; cdr3_aa: CATSDLRGRSTNTGELFF
j_call: TRBJ2-7; d_call: .; clone_size: .; v_call: TRBV13; cdr3_nt: TGTGCCAGCAGCTTAAAGTCAGGAGGTTTTTACGAGCAGTACTTC; cdr3_aa: CASSLKSGGFYEQYF
j_call: TRBJ1-1; d_call: .; clone_size: .; v_call: TRBV6-5; cdr3_nt: TGTGCCAGCAGTTACGATCCCCTGAGCCTCCATCCTTTCTTT; cdr3_aa: CASSYDPLSLHPFF
j_call: TRBJ1-6; d_call: TRBD1; clone_size: few; v_call: TRBV28; cdr3_nt: TGTGCCAGCAGTTACGCATATTGGGACAGCTATAATTCACCCCTCCACTTT; cdr3_aa: CASSYAYWDSYNSPLHF
j_call: TRBJ2-3; d_call: .; clone_size: few; v_call: TRBV7-9; cdr3_nt: TGTGCCAGCAGCTCGGTACTAGATCCCTCAGATACGCAGTATTTT; cdr3_aa: CASSSVLDPSDTQYF
j_call: TRBJ1-2; d_call: TRBD1; clone_size: .; v_call: TRBV6-5; cdr3_nt: TGTGCCAGTTGGACAGGGGGCCCTGGCGGCTACACCTTC; cdr3_aa: CASWTGGPGGYTF
j_call: TRBJ2-7; d_call: TRBD2; clone_size: .; v_call: TRBV14; cdr3_nt: TGTGCCAGCAGCCCCGTCGGGGGGTCCTACGAGCAGTACTTC; cdr3_aa: CASSPVGGSYEQYF
j_call: TRBJ2-4; d_call: TRBD1; clone_size: .; v_call: TRBV5-1; cdr3_nt: TGCGCCAGCAGCTCAGGACAGGGGTCTGTCAAAAACATTCAGTACTTC; cdr3_aa: CASSSGQGSVKNIQYF
j_call: TRBJ2-2; d_call: .; clone_size: .; v_call: TRBV7-3; cdr3_nt: TGTGCCAGCAGCGTCATCCCGGGATTCCGCGGGGCCGGGGAGCTGTTTTTT; cdr3_aa: CASSVIPGFRGAGELFF
j_call: TRBJ1-2; d_call: .; clone_size: .; v_call: TRBV12-3/TRBV12-4; cdr3_nt: TGTGCCAGCAGTTTAGCCAGGGACTATGGCTACACCTTC; cdr3_aa: CASSLARDYGYTF
j_call: TRBJ1-6; d_call: .; clone_size: .; v_call: TRBV27; cdr3_nt: TGTGCCAGCAGTTTTAGACAGTATAATTCACCCCTCCACTTT; cdr3_aa: CASSFRQYNSPLHF
j_call: TRBJ2-2; d_call: TRBD1; clone_size: .; v_call: TRBV7-6; cdr3_nt: TGTGCCAGCAGCTTAGGGCCCCTACCGGGACAGGGGTGGAACACCGGGGAGCTGTTTTTT; cdr3_aa: CASSLGPLPGQGWNTGELFF
j_call: TRBJ1-5; d_call: .; clone_size: .; v_call: TRBV19; cdr3_nt: TGTGCCAGTAGCAGTCAGGGGAACGGCAATCAGCCCCAGCATTTT; cdr3_aa: CASSSQGNGNQPQHF
j_call: TRBJ2-1; d_call: TRBD2; clone_size: .; v_call: TRBV28; cdr3_nt: TGTGCCAGCAGTGGCCGGGGGGGATACTACAATGAGCAGTTCTTC; cdr3_aa: CASSGRGGYYNEQFF